This T cell receptor beta chain was retrieved from a study of metastatic and nonmetastatic thyroid tumors. TCRdb re-called the PCR reads with MiXCR. The sample lists around 18,000 clones, more than 30% occurring once. The entire patient cohort was treatment-naive prior to thyroid surgery. J gave up 6 bases and V 4 bases, and 10 bases lay outside the gene matches. This CDR3 contains 15 residues. CDR1 MNHEY and CDR2 SVGAGI come from the germline V gene. The chain recombines TRBV6-5 with TRBJ2-7; 9 nucleotides line up with TRBD1. The TCR was taken from a female donor with papillary thyroid cancer or a benign thyroid nodule (not recorded which). Some clones in this sample may be carry-over from other donors' samples. Sample: tumor tissue. The CDR3 DNA is TGTGCCAGCAGTTCGAAGGGACAGGGTATTCGCGAGCAGTACTTC. Protein sequence: CASSSKGQGIREQYF.